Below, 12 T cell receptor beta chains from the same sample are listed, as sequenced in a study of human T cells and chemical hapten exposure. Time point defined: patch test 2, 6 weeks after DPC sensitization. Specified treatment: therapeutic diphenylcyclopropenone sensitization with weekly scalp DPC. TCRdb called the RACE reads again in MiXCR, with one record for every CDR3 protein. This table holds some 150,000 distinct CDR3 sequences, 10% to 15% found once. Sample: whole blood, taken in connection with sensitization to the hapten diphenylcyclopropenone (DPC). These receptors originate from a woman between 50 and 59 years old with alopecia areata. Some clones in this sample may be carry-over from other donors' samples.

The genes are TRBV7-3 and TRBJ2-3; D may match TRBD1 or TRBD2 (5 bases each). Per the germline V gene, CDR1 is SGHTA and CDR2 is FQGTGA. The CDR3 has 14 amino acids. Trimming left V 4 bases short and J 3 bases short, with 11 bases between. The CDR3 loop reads CASSWDRLTDTQYF. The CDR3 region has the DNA TGTGCCAGCAGCTGGGACCGCCTGACAGATACGCAGTATTTT.

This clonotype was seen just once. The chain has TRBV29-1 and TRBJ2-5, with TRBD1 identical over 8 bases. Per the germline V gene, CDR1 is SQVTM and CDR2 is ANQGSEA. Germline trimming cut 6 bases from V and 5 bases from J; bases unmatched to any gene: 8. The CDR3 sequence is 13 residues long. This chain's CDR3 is CSVGQGSGETQYF. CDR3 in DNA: TGCAGCGTCGGACAGGGTTCGGGGGAGACCCAGTACTTC.

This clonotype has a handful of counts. The CDR3 DNA reads TGCGCCAGCAGCCAAGTGATCCGGAGCACAGATACGCAGTATTTT. It translates to CASSQVIRSTDTQYF. The chain joins TRBV4-1 to TRBJ2-3; no clear D gene. V was cut by 1 base and J by 0 bases, with 8 bases left in between. CDR1 and CDR2 (germline): MGHRA, YSYEKL. This CDR3 has 15 residues.

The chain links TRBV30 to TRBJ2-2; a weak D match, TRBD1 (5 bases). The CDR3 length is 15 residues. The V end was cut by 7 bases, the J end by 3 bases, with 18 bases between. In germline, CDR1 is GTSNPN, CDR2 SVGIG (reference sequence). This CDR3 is CASELRQTDTGELFF. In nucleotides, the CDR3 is TGTGCCTCCGAACTGAGACAGACAGACACCGGGGAGCTGTTTTTT. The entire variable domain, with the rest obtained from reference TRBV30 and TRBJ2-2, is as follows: SQTIHQWPATLVQPVGSPLSLECTVEGTSNPNLYWYRQAAGRGLQLLFYSVGIGQISSEVPQNLSASRPQDRQFILSSKKLLLSDSGFYLCASELRQTDTGELFFGEGSRLTVL.

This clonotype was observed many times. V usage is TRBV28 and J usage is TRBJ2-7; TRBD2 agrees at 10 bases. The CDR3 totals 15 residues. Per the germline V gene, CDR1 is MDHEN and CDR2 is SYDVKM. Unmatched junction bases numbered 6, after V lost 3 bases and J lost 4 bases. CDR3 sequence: CASSFSGRVLYEQYF. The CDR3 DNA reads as TGTGCCAGCAGTTTCAGCGGGAGGGTTTTGTACGAGCAGTACTTC.

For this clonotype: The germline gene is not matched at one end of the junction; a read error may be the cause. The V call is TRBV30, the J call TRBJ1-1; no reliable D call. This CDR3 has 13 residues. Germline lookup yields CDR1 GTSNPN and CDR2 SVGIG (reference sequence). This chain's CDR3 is CAWSVLMNTVAFF. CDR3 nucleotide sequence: TGTGCCTGGAGTGTATTGATGAACACTGTAGCTTTCTTT.

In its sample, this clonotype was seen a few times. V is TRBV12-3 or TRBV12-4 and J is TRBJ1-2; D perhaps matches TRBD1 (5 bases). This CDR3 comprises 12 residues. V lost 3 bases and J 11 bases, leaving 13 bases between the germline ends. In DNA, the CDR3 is TGTGCCAGCAGTTTCAGGCAGGGATTTTACACCTTC. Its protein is CASSFRQGFYTF.

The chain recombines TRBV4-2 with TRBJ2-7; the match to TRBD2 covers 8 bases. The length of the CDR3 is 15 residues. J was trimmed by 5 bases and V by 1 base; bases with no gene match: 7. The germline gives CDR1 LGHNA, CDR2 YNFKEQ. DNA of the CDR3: TGTGCCAGCAGCCAAGCCCAGCGGGAGACCAACGAGCAGTACTTC. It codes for CASSQAQRETNEQYF.

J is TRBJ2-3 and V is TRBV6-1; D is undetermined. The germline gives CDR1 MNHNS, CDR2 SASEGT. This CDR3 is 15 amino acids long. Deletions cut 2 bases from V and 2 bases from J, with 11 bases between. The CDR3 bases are TGTGCCAGCAGTGAAACAACCGTGTTCACAGATACGCAGTATTTT. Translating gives CASSETTVFTDTQYF.

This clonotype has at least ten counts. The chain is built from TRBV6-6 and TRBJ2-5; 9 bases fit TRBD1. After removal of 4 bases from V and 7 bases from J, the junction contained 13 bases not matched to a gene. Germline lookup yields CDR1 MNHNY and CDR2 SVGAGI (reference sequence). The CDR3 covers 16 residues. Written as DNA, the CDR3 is TGTGCCAGCAGTTGGTTTGAGGGACAGGGAGGAACGACCCAGTACTTC. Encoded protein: CASSWFEGQGGTTQYF.

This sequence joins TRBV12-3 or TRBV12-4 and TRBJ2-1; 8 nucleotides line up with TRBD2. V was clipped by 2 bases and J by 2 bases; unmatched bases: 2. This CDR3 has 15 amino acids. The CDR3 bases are TGTGCCAGCAGTTTACCGGGAGGGACCTACAATGAGCAGTTCTTC. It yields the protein CASSLPGGTYNEQFF.

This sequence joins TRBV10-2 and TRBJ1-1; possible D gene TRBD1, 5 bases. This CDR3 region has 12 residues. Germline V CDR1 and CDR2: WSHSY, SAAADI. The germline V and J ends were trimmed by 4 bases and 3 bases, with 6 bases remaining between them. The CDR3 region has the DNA TGCGCCAGCAGTGGGGGGGACACTGAAGCTTTCTTT. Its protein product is CASSGGDTEAFF.